This T cell receptor beta chain emerged from a study of Tregs in tolerant kidney transplant recipients. The CDR3 sequence is 15 residues long. With V trimmed by 4 bases and J by 9 bases, 12 bases remained unmatched. Germline CDR1 SNHLY, CDR2 FYNNEI. The table came from immunoSEQ multiplex PCR; TCRdb's copy has only in-frame clones and leaves some out. This sample lists roughly 15,000 clones; its ten largest clones have approximately 27%. The nonmyeloablative bone marrow transplants came from related graft donors, with transient mixed chimerism. Notes on this clone: The sequenced fragment ends 3 residues before the CDR3 boundary, so the rest is inferred from the germline J gene.

The sequence was collected from a human patient who received a combined kidney and bone marrow transplant. Some T cells may be provided by the graft donor. The sample here was CD8+ T cells from blood (PBMCs), taken 6 months after the transplant. V and J are TRBV2 and TRBJ2-1, with 7 bases fitting TRBD1. The CDR3 is CASSGETGYLSEQFF. Incomplete CDR3 DNA: TGTGCCAGCAGTGGTGAGACAGGGTATTTATCTGAG.